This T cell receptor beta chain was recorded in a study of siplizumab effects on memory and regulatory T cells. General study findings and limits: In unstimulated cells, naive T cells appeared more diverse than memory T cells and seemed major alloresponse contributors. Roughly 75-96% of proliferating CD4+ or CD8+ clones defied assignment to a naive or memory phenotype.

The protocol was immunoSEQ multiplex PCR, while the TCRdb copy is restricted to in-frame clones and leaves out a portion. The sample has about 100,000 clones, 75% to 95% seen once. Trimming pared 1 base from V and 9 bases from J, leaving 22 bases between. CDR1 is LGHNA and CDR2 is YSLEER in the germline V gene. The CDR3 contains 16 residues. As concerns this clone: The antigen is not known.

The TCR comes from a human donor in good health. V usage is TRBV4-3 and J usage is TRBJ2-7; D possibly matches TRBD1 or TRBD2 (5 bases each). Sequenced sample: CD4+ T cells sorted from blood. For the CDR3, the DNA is TGCGCCAGCAGCCAAGCTACGAGAACAGGCTCGCTAGCGCAGTACTTC. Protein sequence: CASSQATRTGSLAQYF.